This record covers a single T cell receptor beta chain. The individuals who served as donors were healthy Caucasians living in Russia, aged roughly 6 to 90. Collection of 9 to 10 milliliters of peripheral blood was performed for each donor. Total RNA, at least 6 micrograms per sample, was extracted from PBMCs. A sample-barcoded 5' primer and a J-beta primer mix were used in a second PCR of roughly 7 to 11 cycles. From each sample, at least 3 million paired-end reads containing CDR3 were obtained. TCRdb analysed the 5' RACE reads with MiXCR anew, one entry per CDR3 protein. The sample contains 550,000 to 750,000 distinct CDR3 sequences, around 20% of which appear only once. The data were taken from a study of blood T cells in healthy people across ages. V gave up 5 bases and J gave up 5 bases, with 15 bases separating them. The CDR3 sequence is 15 residues long.

This clonotype was obtained from a man aged 70 or older in good health. Sample: blood. The chain employs TRBV12-3 or TRBV12-4 and TRBJ2-2, with D perhaps matching TRBD1 (6 bases). CDR3 coding DNA: TGTGCCAGCAGTCCCGGACAGCTACAAACCGGGGAGCTGTTTTTT. Translating gives CASSPGQLQTGELFF.